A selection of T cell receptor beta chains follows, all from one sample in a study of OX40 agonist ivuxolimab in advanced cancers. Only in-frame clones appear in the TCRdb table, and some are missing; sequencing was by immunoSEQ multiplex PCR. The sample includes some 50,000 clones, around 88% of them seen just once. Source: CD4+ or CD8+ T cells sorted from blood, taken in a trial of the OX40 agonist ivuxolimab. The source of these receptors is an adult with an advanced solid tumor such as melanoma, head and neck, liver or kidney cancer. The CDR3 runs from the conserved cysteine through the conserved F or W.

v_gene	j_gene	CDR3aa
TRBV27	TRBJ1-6	CASSLSPFSPLHF
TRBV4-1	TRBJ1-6	CASSQDPTGSDNSPLHF
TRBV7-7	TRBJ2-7	CASSLFWGYEQYF
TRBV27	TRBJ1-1	CASSLRPPYTEAFF
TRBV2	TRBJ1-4	CASDQNNEKLFF
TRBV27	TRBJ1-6	CASRPYRGGNSPLHF
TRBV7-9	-	CASSLEPYEQYF
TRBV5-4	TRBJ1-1	CASSLGEGRGNTEAFF
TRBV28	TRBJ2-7	CASRGTGKTYEQYF
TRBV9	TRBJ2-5	CASSVRDRGQETQYF
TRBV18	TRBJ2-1	CASSQGLAGENEQFF
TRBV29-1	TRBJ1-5	CSVGQGLTQPQHF
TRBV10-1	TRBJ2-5	CASSESTGKETQYF
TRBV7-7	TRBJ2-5	CASSSSGPQETQYF
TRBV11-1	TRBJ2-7	CASSRADLYEQYF
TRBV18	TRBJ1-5	CASSQARDRDQPQHF
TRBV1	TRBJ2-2	CTSSQDGGIGKTGELFF
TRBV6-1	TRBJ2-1	CASSEARGRPPRNEQFF
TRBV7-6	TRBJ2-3	CASSSSLVSPTDTQYF
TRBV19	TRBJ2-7	CASSIAGGAAYEQYF
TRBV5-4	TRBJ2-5	CASSLDGTTNQETQYF
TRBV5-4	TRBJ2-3	CASSSRQGYAADTQYF
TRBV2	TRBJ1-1	CASSQNRGRGTEAFF
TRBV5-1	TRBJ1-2	CASSLAGSNYGYTF
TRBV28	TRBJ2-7	CASSLAYEQYF
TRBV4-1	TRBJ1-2	CASSQGTQGKYYGYTF
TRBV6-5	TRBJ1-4	CASSKDRGLNEKLFF
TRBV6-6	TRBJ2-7	CASSYNRDRGTYEQYF
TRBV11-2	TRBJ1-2	CASSLEPRDRGRKGYTF
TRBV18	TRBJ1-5	CASSGRTDQPQHF
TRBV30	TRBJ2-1	CAWSPGLGGYEQFF
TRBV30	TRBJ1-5	CAWSDHTDQPQHF
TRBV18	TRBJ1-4	CASSRTKSTPNEKLFF
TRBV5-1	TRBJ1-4	CASSLTGPNEKLFF
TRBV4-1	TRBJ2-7	CASSHSRGARYEQYF
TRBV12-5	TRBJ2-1	CASGLVLDEQFF
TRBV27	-	CASSFYPRQGARYEQYF
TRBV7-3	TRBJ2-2	CASSATSGTGELFF
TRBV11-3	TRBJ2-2	CASSPTGTDTGELFF
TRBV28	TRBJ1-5	CASRSRGPSNQPQHF
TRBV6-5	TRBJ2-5	CASSTFYDGTQYF
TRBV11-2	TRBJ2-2	CASSEPWRQHTGELFF
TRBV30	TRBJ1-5	CAWSPGGYQPQHF
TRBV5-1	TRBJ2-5	CASSYRGRGETQYF
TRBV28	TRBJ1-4	CASSTTWDEKLFF
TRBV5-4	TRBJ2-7	CASSRDRGVYEQYF